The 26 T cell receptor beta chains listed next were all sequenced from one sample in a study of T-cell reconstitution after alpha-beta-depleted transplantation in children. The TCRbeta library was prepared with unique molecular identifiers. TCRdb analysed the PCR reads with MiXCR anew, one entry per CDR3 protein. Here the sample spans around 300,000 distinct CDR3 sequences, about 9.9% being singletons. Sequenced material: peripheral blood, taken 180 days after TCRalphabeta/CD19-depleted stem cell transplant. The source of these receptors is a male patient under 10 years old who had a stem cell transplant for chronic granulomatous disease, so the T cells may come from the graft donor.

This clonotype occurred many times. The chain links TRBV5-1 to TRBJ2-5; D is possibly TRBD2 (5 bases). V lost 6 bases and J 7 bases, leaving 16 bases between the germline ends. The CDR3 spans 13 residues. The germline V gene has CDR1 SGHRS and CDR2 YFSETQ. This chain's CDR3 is CASTQSGEATQYF. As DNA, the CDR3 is TGCGCCAGCACTCAGAGCGGCGAAGCGACCCAGTACTTC. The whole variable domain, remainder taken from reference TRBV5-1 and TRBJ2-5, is KAGVTQTPRYLIKTRGQQVTLSCSPISGHRSVSWYQQTPGQGLQFLFEYFSETQRNKGNFPGRFSGRQFSNSRSEMNVSTLELGDSALYLCASTQSGEATQYFGPGTRLLVL.

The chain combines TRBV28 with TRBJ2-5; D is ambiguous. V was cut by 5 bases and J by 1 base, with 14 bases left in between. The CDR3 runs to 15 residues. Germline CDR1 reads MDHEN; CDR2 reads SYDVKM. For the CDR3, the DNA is TGTGCCAGCAGTCCTACACCGGGCCTCCAAGAGACCCAGTACTTC. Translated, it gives CASSPTPGLQETQYF.

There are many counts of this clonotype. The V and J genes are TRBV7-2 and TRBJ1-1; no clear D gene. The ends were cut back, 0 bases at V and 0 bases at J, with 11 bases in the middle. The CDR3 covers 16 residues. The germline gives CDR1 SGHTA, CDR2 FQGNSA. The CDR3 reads CASSLAPPLVNTEAFF. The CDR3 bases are TGTGCCAGCAGCTTAGCGCCACCCCTAGTGAACACTGAAGCTTTCTTT.

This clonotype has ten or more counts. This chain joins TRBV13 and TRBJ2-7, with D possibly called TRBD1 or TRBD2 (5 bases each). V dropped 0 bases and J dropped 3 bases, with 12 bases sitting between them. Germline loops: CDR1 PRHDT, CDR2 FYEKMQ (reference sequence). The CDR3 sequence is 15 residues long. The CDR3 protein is CASSLGRGQGYEQYF. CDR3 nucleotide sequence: TGTGCCAGCAGCTTAGGAAGAGGGCAGGGCTACGAGCAGTACTTC.

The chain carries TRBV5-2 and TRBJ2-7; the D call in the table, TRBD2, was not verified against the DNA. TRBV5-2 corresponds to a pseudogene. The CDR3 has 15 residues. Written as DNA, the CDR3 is TGTGCCAGGGGCCCCGGACTACTCTGCTCCTACGAGCAGTACTTC. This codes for CARGPGLLCSYEQYF.

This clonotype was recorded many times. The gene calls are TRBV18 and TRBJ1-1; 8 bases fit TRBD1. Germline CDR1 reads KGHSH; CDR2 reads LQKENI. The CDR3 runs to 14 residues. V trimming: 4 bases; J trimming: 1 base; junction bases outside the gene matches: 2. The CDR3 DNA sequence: TGTGCCAGCTCACGACAGGGGCCGAACACTGAAGCTTTCTTT. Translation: CASSRQGPNTEAFF.

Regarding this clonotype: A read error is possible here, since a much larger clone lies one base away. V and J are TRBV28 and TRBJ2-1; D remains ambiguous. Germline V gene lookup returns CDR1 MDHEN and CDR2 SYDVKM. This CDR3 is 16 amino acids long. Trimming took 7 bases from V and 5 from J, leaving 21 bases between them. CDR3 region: CASIMRRALRNNEQFF. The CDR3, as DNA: TGTGCCAGCATAATGAGACGGGCATTGAGGAACAATGAGCAGTTCTTC.

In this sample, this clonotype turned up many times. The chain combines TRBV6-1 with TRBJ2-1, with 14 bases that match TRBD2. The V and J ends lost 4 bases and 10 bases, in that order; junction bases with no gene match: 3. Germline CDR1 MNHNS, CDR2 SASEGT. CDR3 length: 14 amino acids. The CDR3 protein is CASSAGLAGDEQFF. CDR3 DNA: TGTGCCAGCAGTGCGGGACTAGCGGGAGACGAGCAGTTCTTC.

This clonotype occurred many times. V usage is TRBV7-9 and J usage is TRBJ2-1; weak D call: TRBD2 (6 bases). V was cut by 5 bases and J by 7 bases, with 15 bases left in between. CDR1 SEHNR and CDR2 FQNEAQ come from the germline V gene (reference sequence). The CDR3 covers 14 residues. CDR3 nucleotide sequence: TGTGCCAGCAGCGCGCGGGATACATTAAATGAGCAGTTCTTC. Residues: CASSARDTLNEQFF.

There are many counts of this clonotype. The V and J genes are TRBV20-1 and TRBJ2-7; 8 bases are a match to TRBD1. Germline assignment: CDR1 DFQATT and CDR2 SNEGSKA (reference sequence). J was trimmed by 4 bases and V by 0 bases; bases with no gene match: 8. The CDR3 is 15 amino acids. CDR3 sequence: CSARDSGRGRYEQYF. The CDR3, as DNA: TGCAGTGCTAGAGATTCGGGCAGGGGGCGATACGAGCAGTACTTC.

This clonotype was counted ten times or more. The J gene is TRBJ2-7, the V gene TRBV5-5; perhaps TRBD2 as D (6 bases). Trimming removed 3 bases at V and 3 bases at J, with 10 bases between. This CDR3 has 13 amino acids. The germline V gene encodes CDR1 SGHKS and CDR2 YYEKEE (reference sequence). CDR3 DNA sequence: TGTGCCAGCAGCTGGGTCGGGAGCTACGAGCAGTACTTC. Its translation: CASSWVGSYEQYF.

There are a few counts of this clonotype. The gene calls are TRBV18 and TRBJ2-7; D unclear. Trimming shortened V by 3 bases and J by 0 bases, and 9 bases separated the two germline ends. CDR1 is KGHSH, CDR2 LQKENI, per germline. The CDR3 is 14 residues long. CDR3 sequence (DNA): TGTGCCAGCTCACCTTCTACGAACTCCTACGAGCAGTACTTC. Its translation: CASSPSTNSYEQYF.

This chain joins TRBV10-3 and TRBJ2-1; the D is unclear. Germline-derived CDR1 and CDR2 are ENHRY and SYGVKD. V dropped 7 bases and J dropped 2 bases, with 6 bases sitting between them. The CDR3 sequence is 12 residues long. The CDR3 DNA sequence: TGTGCCATCACGGATCCCTACAATGAGCAGTTCTTC. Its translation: CAITDPYNEQFF.

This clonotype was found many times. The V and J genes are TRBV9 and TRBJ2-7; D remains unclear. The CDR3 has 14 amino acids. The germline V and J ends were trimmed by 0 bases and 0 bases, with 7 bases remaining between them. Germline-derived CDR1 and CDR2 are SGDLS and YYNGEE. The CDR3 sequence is CASSVGVLSYEQYF. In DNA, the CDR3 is TGTGCCAGCAGCGTAGGGGTACTCTCCTACGAGCAGTACTTC.

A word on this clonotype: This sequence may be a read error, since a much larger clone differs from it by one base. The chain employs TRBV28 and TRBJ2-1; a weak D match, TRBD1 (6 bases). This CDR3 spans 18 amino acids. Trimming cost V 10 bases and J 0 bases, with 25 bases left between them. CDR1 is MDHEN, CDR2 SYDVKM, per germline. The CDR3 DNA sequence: TGTGCCATGGGCCCAGGGGCAAATCCGTTACTCTCCTACAATGAGCAGTTCTTC. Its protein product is CAMGPGANPLLSYNEQFF.

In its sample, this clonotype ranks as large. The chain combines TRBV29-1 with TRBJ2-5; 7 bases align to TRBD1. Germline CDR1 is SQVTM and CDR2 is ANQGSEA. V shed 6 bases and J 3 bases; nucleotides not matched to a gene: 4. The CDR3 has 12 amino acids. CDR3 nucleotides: TGCAGCGTCGCCACAGGGGAAGAGACCCAGTACTTC. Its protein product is CSVATGEETQYF.

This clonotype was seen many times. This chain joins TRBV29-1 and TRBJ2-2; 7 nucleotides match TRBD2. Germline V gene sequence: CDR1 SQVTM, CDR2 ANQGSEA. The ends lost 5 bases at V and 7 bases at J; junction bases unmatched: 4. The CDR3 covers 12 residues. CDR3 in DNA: TGCAGCGTTAGGCGGGAGCACGGGGAGCTGTTTTTT. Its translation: CSVRREHGELFF.

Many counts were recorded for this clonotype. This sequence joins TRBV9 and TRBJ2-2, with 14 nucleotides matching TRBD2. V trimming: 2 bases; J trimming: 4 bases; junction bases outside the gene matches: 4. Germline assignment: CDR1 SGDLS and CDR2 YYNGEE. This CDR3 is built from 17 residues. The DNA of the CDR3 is TGTGCCAGCAGCGTCCGACTAGCGGGAGGGAGCACCGGGGAGCTGTTTTTT. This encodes CASSVRLAGGSTGELFF.

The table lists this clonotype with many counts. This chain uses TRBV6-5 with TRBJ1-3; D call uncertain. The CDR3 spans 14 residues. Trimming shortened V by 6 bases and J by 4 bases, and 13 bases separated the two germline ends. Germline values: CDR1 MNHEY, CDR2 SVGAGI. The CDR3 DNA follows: TGTGCCAGCAGCACCCGAAGTAAGGGAAACACCATATATTTT. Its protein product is CASSTRSKGNTIYF.

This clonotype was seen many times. The CDR3 spells CASSFGGSKFEQYF. In DNA form, the CDR3 reads TGTGCCAGCAGTTTCGGGGGGTCGAAATTCGAGCAGTACTTC. The genes are TRBV12-3 or TRBV12-4 and TRBJ2-7; 7 positions agree with TRBD2. Trimming took 3 bases from V and 6 from J; bases not matched to a gene: 8. The CDR3 is 14 residues long.

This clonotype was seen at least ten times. The CDR3 here is CASSLTRGTGFRETQYF. The CDR3 coding sequence is TGTGCCAGCAGTTTAACCCGGGGGACAGGGTTTCGGGAGACCCAGTACTTC. V usage is TRBV12-3 or TRBV12-4 and J usage is TRBJ2-5; 9 bases are a match to TRBD1. Losses at the gene ends were 2 bases for V and 5 bases for J; bases not matched to a gene: 12. This CDR3 spans 17 amino acids.

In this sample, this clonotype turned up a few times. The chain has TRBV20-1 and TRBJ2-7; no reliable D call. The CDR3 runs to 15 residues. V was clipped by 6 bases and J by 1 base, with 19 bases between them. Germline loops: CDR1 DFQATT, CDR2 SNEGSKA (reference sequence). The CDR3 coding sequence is TGCAGTGCCACCCCTTTCGGGCTGGGTTCCTACGAGCAGTACTTC. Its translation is CSATPFGLGSYEQYF.

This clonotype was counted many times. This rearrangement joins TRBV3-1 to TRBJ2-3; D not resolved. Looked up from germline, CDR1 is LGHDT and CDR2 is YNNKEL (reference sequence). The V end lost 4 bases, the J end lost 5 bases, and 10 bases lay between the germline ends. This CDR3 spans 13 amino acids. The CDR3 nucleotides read TGTGCCAGCAGCCTCGATTTTGTAGATACGCAGTATTTT. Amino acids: CASSLDFVDTQYF.

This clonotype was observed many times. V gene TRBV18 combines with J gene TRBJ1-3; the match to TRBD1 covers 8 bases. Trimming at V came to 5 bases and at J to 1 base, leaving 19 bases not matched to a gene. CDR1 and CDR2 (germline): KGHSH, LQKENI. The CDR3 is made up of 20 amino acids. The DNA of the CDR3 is TGTGCCAGCTCATCCATTACCGGGACAGGCCTTCTCATGTCTGGAAACACCATATATTTT. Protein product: CASSSITGTGLLMSGNTIYF.

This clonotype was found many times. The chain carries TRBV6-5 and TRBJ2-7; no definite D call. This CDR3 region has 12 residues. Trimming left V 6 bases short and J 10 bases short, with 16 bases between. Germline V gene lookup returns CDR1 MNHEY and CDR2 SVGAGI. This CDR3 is CASSLKSGVQYF. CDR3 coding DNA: TGTGCCAGCAGCCTCAAGTCGGGCGTTCAGTACTTC.

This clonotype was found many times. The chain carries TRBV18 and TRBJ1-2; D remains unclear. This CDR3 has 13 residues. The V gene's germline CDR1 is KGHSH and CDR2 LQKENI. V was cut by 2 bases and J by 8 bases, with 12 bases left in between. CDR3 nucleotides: TGTGCCAGCTCACCAGAGGTGGTAGACGGCTACACCTTC. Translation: CASSPEVVDGYTF.